The rows below give T cell receptor beta chains drawn from one sample of a study of CD8+ T cells in alopecia areata. Clones were sequenced by immunoSEQ multiplex PCR, and TCRdb holds only the in-frame ones, with some missing. The data hold about 110,000 clones, with about 50% observed a single time. Sequenced input: NKG2D-low CD8+ T cells sorted from blood. The receptors here all came from a human donor with alopecia areata. CDR3s include the opening cysteine and the closing phenylalanine or tryptophan. Each record gives: clone size, J gene, V gene, D gene, CDR3 DNA, CDR3 protein. The D gene is left open where the match is weak. For some rows the clone size is stated as once, few or many, or as a class when expanded; others skip it.

clone_size: .
j_call: TRBJ2-1
v_call: TRBV7-7
d_call: .
cdr3_nt: TGTGCTAGCAGCCCCCTCTCTAGAGCCAATGAGCAGTTCTTC
cdr3_aa: CASSPLSRANEQFF

clone_size: .
j_call: TRBJ1-1
v_call: TRBV28
d_call: .
cdr3_nt: TGTGCCAGCAGCGCCTTCATTGTCACTGAAGCTTTCTTT
cdr3_aa: CASSAFIVTEAFF

clone_size: .
j_call: TRBJ2-7
v_call: TRBV29-1
d_call: .
cdr3_nt: TGCAGCGTTGAAGTATTAGCGGCTGGCTCCTACGAGCAGTACTTC
cdr3_aa: CSVEVLAAGSYEQYF

clone_size: .
j_call: TRBJ2-1
v_call: TRBV27
d_call: TRBD2
cdr3_nt: TGTGCCAGCAGTCTCCCTGGACTAGGACTCAGTGAGCAGTTCTTC
cdr3_aa: CASSLPGLGLSEQFF

clone_size: .
j_call: TRBJ2-1
v_call: TRBV7-3
d_call: .
cdr3_nt: TGTGCCAGCAGCTTGAGCGGCTCCTACAATGAGCAGTTCTTC
cdr3_aa: CASSLSGSYNEQFF

clone_size: few
j_call: TRBJ2-1
v_call: TRBV2
d_call: TRBD1
cdr3_nt: TGTGCCAGCAGTGAAGGGGTCTGGACAGGGGTCTACAATGAGCAGTTCTTC
cdr3_aa: CASSEGVWTGVYNEQFF

clone_size: .
j_call: TRBJ1-2
v_call: TRBV1
d_call: .
cdr3_nt: TGCACCAGCAGCCAAGGCCGGGAGACAGGTATTGCTAATGGCTACACCTTC
cdr3_aa: CTSSQGRETGIANGYTF

clone_size: .
j_call: TRBJ2-5
v_call: TRBV6-5
d_call: .
cdr3_nt: TGTGCCAGCAGTTACTCTGGCCAAGAGACCCAGTACTTC
cdr3_aa: CASSYSGQETQYF

clone_size: .
j_call: TRBJ1-2
v_call: TRBV7-9
d_call: .
cdr3_nt: TGTGCCAGCAGCTTAGCGACAGTTCCAAGCTATGGCTACACCTTC
cdr3_aa: CASSLATVPSYGYTF

clone_size: .
j_call: TRBJ2-1
v_call: TRBV5-1
d_call: TRBD2
cdr3_nt: TGCGCCAGCAGCCCGCTTGGCGGGAGTAATACAAATGAGCAGTTCTTC
cdr3_aa: CASSPLGGSNTNEQFF

clone_size: .
j_call: TRBJ2-3
v_call: TRBV5-6
d_call: .
cdr3_nt: TGTGCCAGCAGCTTTAGCGTAGATACGCAGTATTTT
cdr3_aa: CASSFSVDTQYF

clone_size: .
j_call: TRBJ2-6
v_call: TRBV27
d_call: TRBD1
cdr3_nt: TGTGCCAGCAGTTTACTTCGGACAGGAACATCTGGGGCCAACGTCCTGACTTTC
cdr3_aa: CASSLLRTGTSGANVLTF

clone_size: .
j_call: TRBJ2-3
v_call: TRBV27
d_call: .
cdr3_nt: TGTGCCAGCAGCCGTACCCCGGCAGACCAGTATTTT
cdr3_aa: CASSRTPADQYF

clone_size: .
j_call: TRBJ1-2
v_call: TRBV29-1
d_call: .
cdr3_nt: TGCAGCGTCGTGGGGGGGGAGAACACCGGCTACACCTTC
cdr3_aa: CSVVGGENTGYTF

clone_size: .
j_call: TRBJ2-7
v_call: TRBV10-3
d_call: .
cdr3_nt: TGTGCCATCAGTGACCCAGGGGCGTCTTACGAGCAGTACTTC
cdr3_aa: CAISDPGASYEQYF

clone_size: .
j_call: TRBJ2-2
v_call: TRBV6-1
d_call: .
cdr3_nt: TGTGCCAGCAGGGACACCGGGGAGCTGTTTTTT
cdr3_aa: CASRDTGELFF

clone_size: .
j_call: TRBJ1-5
v_call: TRBV2
d_call: .
cdr3_nt: TGTGCCAGCAGTGAGGCAGGCTTTAATAGCAATCAGCCCCAGCATTTT
cdr3_aa: CASSEAGFNSNQPQHF

clone_size: few
j_call: TRBJ1-2
v_call: TRBV2
d_call: .
cdr3_nt: TGTGCCAGCAGGGGAACAGTCTATGGCTACACCTTC
cdr3_aa: CASRGTVYGYTF

clone_size: .
j_call: TRBJ2-7
v_call: TRBV5-1
d_call: TRBD2
cdr3_nt: TGCGCCAGCAGCTTGGGTAGCGGGAGGGCTTTGTCGGAGCAGTACTTC
cdr3_aa: CASSLGSGRALSEQYF

clone_size: once
j_call: TRBJ2-3
v_call: TRBV28
d_call: TRBD2
cdr3_nt: TGTGCCAGCAGTTTGTTAACTGGCGGGAGGGCGGATACGCAGTATTTT
cdr3_aa: CASSLLTGGRADTQYF

clone_size: .
j_call: TRBJ2-4
v_call: TRBV11-2
d_call: .
cdr3_nt: TGTGCCAGCAACACTATGGGGGTGGACATTCAGTACTTC
cdr3_aa: CASNTMGVDIQYF

clone_size: .
j_call: TRBJ2-3
v_call: TRBV7-6
d_call: .
cdr3_nt: TGTGCCAGCAGCCCATCAGCCGAGAGTCATACGCAGTATTTT
cdr3_aa: CASSPSAESHTQYF